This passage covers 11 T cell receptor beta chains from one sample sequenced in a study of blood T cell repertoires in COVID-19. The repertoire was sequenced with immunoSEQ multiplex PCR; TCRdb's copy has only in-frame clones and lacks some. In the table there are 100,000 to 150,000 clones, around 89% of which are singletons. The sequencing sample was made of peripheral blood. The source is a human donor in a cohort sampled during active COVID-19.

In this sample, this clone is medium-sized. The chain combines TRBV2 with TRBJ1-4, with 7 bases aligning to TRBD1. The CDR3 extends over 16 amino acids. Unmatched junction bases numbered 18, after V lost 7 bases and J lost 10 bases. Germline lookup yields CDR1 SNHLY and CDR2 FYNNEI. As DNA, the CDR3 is TGTGCCAGCAAGGTGGGACCACAGGGGAGCCATGGAAAACTGTTTTTT. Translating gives CASKVGPQGSHGKLFF.

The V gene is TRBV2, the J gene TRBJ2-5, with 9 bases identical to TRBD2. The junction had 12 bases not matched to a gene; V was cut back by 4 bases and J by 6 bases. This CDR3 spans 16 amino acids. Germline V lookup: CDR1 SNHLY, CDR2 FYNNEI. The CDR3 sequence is CASSVVAGGGAKTQYF. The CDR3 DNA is TGTGCCAGCAGTGTTGTTGCGGGAGGGGGCGCAAAGACCCAGTACTTC.

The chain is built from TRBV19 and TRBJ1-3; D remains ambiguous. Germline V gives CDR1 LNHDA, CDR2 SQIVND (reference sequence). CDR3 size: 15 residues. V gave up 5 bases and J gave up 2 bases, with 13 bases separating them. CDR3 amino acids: CASSFHDNPGNTIYF. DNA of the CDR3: TGTGCCAGTAGTTTCCACGACAACCCTGGAAACACCATATATTTT.

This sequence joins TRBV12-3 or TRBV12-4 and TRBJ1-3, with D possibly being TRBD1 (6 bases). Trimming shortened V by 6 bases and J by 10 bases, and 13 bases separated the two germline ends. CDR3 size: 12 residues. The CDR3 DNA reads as TGTGCCAGCAGCCCGACAGGCAGGACCATATATTTT. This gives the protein CASSPTGRTIYF.

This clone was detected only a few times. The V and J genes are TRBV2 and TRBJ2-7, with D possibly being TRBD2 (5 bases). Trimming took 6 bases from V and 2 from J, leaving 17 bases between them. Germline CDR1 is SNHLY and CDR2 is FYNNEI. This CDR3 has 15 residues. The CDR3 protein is CASSHPSSATYEQYF. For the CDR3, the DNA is TGTGCCAGCAGCCACCCGAGTAGCGCTACCTACGAGCAGTACTTC.

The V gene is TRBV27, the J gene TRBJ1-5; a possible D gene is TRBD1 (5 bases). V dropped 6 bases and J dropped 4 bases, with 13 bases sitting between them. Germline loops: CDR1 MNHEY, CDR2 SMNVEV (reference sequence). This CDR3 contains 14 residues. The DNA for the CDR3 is TGTGCCAGCAGCGACGGGACTCGGAATCAGCCCCAGCATTTT. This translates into CASSDGTRNQPQHF.

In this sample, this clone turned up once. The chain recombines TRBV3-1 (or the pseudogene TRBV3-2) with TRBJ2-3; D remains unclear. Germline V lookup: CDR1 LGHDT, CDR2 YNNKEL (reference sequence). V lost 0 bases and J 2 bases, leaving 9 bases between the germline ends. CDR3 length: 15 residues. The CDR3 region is CASSQEQKPTDTQYF. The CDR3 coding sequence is TGTGCCAGCAGCCAAGAGCAGAAACCCACAGATACGCAGTATTTT.

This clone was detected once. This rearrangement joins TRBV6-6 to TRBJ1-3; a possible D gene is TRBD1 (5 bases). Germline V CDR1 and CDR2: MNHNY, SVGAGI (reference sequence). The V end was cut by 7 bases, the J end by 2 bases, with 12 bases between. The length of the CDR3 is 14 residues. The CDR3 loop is CASTKEGAGNTIYF. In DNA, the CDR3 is TGTGCCAGCACCAAGGAAGGGGCTGGAAACACCATATATTTT.

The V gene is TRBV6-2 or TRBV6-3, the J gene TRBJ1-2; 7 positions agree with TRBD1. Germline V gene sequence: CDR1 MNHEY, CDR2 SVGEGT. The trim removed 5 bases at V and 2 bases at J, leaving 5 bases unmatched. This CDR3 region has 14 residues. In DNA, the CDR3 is TGTGCCAGCAGTAAACAGGGGTGGAACTATGGCTACACCTTC. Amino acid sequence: CASSKQGWNYGYTF.

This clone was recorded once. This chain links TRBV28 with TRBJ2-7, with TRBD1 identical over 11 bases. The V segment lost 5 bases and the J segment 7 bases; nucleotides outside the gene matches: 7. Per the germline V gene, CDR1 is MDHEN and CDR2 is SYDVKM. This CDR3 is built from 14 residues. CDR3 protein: CASSLGQGAGEQYF. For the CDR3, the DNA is TGTGCCAGCAGTCTAGGACAGGGGGCGGGTGAGCAGTACTTC. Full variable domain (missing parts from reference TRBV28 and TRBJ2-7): DVKVTQSSRYLVKRTGEKVFLECVQDMDHENMFWYRQDPGLGLRLIYFSYDVKMKEKGDIPEGYSVSREKKERFSLILESASTNQTSMYLCASSLGQGAGEQYFGPGTRLTVT.

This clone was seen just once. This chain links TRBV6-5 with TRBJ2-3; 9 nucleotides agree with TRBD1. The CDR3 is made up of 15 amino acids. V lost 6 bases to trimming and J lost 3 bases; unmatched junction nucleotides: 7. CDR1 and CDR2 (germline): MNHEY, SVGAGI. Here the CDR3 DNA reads TGTGCCAGCAGGGGGACAGGGTTGGGGACAGATACGCAGTATTTT. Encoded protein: CASRGTGLGTDTQYF.